The rows below give T cell receptor beta chains drawn from one sample of a study of technical replicates of blood from a few donors. Repertoires were generated with immunoSEQ multiplex PCR, while TCRdb's copy carries only in-frame clones and drops some. This table has about 56,000 clones, roughly 96% appearing once. The sequenced material came from PBMCs. The receptors originated from a human donor in good health. Some clones in this sample may be carry-over from other donors' samples. Each CDR3 is given without its conserved first and last residue.

J gene: TRBJ2-5; V gene: TRBV7-9; CDR3 protein: ASSSETQY
J gene: TRBJ2-3; V gene: TRBV4-1; CDR3 protein: ASSPLPRGVAGTQY
J gene: TRBJ1-4; V gene: TRBV7-9; CDR3 protein: ASSATGPGEKLF
J gene: TRBJ1-2; V gene: TRBV4-3; CDR3 protein: ASSRRDRGWGYT
J gene: TRBJ2-1; V gene: TRBV7-2; CDR3 protein: ASSPTLASSYNEQF
J gene: TRBJ1-6; V gene: TRBV14; CDR3 protein: ASSQEGSRGWDSPLH
J gene: TRBJ2-1; V gene: TRBV4-3; CDR3 protein: ASSQVSQVPYNEQF
J gene: TRBJ2-1; V gene: TRBV11-3; CDR3 protein: ASSLDLAGEQF
J gene: TRBJ2-2; V gene: TRBV5-3; CDR3 protein: ARSLSRLPNTGELF
J gene: TRBJ2-3; V gene: TRBV5-6; CDR3 protein: ASSLLGRRLQY
J gene: TRBJ1-2; V gene: TRBV9; CDR3 protein: ASSASGQIYGYT
J gene: TRBJ2-1; V gene: TRBV7-9; CDR3 protein: ASSTPLRRSSYNEQF
J gene: TRBJ2-2; V gene: TRBV7-7; CDR3 protein: ASSLTGGRTGELF
J gene: TRBJ2-3; V gene: TRBV6-1; CDR3 protein: ASGKTDSTDTQY
J gene: TRBJ1-1; V gene: TRBV5-1; CDR3 protein: ASSPTTRGTEAF
J gene: TRBJ1-1; V gene: TRBV18; CDR3 protein: ASSLLVSEAF
J gene: TRBJ1-5; V gene: TRBV9; CDR3 protein: ASRVQPQH
J gene: TRBJ1-2; V gene: TRBV5-4; CDR3 protein: ASSTRQGIDYGYT
J gene: TRBJ2-5; V gene: TRBV5-1; CDR3 protein: ASNTGDRGTETQY
J gene: TRBJ2-3; V gene: TRBV7-9; CDR3 protein: ASSRGTGSTDTQY
J gene: TRBJ1-1; V gene: TRBV29-1; CDR3 protein: SVRQGMNTEAF
J gene: TRBJ1-1; V gene: TRBV14; CDR3 protein: ASSHVNRFEAF
J gene: TRBJ2-5; V gene: TRBV21-1; CDR3 protein: ASSKEDRGQVTQY
J gene: TRBJ2-1; V gene: TRBV10-3; CDR3 protein: AISDQTGVSEQF
J gene: TRBJ2-5; V gene: TRBV7-3; CDR3 protein: ASSLGATETQY
J gene: TRBJ1-2; V gene: TRBV27; CDR3 protein: ASSQFLGTGHGYT
J gene: TRBJ2-7; V gene: TRBV6-4; CDR3 protein: ASSDSEGSREQY
J gene: TRBJ1-1; V gene: TRBV29-1; CDR3 protein: SVGGVQTNTEAF
J gene: TRBJ1-2; V gene: TRBV7-9; CDR3 protein: ASQETERSGYT
J gene: TRBJ2-2; V gene: TRBV7-9; CDR3 protein: ASSARTGNHTGELF
J gene: TRBJ1-1; V gene: TRBV7-9; CDR3 protein: ASSPGWGGNTEAF
J gene: TRBJ1-4; V gene: TRBV4-2; CDR3 protein: ASSQVMVVRTNEKLF
J gene: TRBJ1-1; V gene: TRBV6-5; CDR3 protein: ASSPAMTGWGEAF
J gene: TRBJ1-5; V gene: TRBV2; CDR3 protein: ASSGELGRGSGNQPQH
J gene: TRBJ2-5; V gene: TRBV15; CDR3 protein: ATSRDQGSLETQY
J gene: TRBJ1-6; V gene: TRBV27; CDR3 protein: ASRRVDNSPLH
J gene: TRBJ2-1; V gene: TRBV11-2; CDR3 protein: ASSSGGPSNEQF
J gene: TRBJ2-7; V gene: TRBV19; CDR3 protein: ASSVGTGLYEQY
J gene: TRBJ2-4; V gene: TRBV28; CDR3 protein: ASRATGGAKNIQY
J gene: TRBJ1-6; V gene: TRBV18; CDR3 protein: ASSQSSYNSPLH
J gene: TRBJ1-3; V gene: TRBV7-9; CDR3 protein: ASSSRGQANTGNTIY
J gene: TRBJ2-7; V gene: TRBV19; CDR3 protein: ASSLLGGAVSYEQY
J gene: TRBJ2-3; V gene: TRBV7-2; CDR3 protein: ASSLVAGSTDTQY
J gene: TRBJ1-5; V gene: TRBV7-3; CDR3 protein: ASSQAGGQPQH
J gene: TRBJ2-5; V gene: TRBV4-1; CDR3 protein: ASSQRTSGGYQETQY
J gene: TRBJ2-3; V gene: TRBV27; CDR3 protein: ASSPRQPYWADTQY
J gene: TRBJ2-1; V gene: TRBV7-9; CDR3 protein: ASSFPAGSVEQF